This paragraph reports one T cell receptor beta chain. TCRdb reprocessed the PCR reads with MiXCR, giving one entry per CDR3 protein. Among about 100,000 distinct CDR3 sequences, around 56% were seen once, and the ten largest hold about an eighth. This record comes from a study of CDR3 diversity in severe acne. The origin of this receptor is a male donor with acne. The sample comprised blood.

CDR3 in amino acids: CASRPEEGFNYGYTF. In DNA, the CDR3 is TGTGCCAGCAGACCCGAGGAGGGTTTTAACTATGGCTACACCTTC. The chain couples TRBV5-6 to TRBJ1-2; D gene ambiguous. The CDR3 is made up of 15 amino acids. V lost 5 bases and J lost 1, with 15 bases in between. Germline CDR1 reads SGHDT; CDR2 reads YYEEEE.